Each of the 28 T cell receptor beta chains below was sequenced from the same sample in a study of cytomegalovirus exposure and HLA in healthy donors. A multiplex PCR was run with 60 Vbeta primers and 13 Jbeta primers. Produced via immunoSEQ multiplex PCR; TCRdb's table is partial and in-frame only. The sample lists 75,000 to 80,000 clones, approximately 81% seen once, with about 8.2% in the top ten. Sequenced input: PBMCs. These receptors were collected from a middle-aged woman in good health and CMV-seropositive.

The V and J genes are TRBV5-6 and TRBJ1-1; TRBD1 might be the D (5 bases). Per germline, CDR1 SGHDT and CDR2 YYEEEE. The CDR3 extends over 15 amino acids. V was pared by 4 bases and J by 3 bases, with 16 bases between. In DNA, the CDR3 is TGTGCCAGCAGCCGCCCCTTGACAGCATACACTGAAGCTTTCTTT. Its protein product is CASSRPLTAYTEAFF.

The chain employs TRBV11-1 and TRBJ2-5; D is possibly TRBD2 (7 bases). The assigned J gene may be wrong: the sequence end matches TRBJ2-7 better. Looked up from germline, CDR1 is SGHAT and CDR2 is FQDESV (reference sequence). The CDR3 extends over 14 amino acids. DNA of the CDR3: TGTGCCAGCAGCTTGAGTCGGGGGGCGAACGAGCAGTACTTC. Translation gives CASSLSRGANEQYF.

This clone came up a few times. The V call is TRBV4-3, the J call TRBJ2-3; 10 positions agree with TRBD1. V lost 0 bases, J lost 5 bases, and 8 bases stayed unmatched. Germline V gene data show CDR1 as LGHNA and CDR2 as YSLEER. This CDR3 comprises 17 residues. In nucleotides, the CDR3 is TGCGCCAGCAGCCAAGAGATCCCGGGACAGGGGAGAGATACGCAGTATTTT. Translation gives CASSQEIPGQGRDTQYF.

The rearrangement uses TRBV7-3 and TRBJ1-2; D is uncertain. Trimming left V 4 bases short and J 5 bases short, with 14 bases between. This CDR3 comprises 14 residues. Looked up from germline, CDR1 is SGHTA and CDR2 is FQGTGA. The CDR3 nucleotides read TGTGCCAGCAGCTCCCCCCCTAGGACTTATGGCTACACCTTC. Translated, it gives CASSSPPRTYGYTF.

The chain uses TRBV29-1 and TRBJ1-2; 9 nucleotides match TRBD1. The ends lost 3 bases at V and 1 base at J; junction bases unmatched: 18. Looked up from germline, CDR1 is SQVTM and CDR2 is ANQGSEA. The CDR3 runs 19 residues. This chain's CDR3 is CSVDSSATGGGEVNYGYTF. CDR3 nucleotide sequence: TGCAGCGTTGACAGTTCGGCAACAGGGGGCGGCGAAGTTAACTATGGCTACACCTTC.

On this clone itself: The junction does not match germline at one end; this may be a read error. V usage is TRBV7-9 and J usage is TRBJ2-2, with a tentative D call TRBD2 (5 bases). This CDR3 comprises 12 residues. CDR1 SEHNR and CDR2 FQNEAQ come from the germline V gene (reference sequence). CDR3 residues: CSSSGNTGELFF. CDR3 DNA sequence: TGTTCCAGCAGCGGCAACACCGGGGAGCTGTTTTTT.

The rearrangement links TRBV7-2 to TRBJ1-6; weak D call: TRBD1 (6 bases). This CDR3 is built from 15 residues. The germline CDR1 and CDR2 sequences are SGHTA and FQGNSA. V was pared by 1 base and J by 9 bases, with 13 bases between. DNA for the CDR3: TGTGCCAGCAGCTTAGGTTCAGGGGTAAGTTCACCCCTCCACTTT. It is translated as CASSLGSGVSSPLHF.

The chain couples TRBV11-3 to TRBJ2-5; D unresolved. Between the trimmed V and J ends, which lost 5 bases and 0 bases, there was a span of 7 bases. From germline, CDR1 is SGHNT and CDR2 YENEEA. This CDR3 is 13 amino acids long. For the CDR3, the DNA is TGTGCCAGCAGCAAACAGTACCAAGAGACCCAGTACTTC. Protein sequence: CASSKQYQETQYF.

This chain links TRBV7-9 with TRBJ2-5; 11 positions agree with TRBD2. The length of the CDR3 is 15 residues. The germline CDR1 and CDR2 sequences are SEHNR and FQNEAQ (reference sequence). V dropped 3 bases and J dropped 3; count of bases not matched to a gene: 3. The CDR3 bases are TGTGCCAGCAGCTTTCCGACTAGCGGGGAAGAGACCCAGTACTTC. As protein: CASSFPTSGEETQYF.

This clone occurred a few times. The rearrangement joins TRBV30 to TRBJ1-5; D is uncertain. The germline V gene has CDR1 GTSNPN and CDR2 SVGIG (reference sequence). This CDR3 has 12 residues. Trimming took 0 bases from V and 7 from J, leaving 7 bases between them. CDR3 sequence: CAWSVQSQPQHF. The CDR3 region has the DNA TGTGCCTGGAGTGTACAGAGCCAGCCCCAGCATTTT.

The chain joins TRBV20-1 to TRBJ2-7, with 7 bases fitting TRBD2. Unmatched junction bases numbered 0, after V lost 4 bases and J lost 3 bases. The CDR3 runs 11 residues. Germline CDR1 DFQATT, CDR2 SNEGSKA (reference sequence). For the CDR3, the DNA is TGCAGTGCTACGGGGGGCTACGAGCAGTACTTC. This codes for CSATGGYEQYF.

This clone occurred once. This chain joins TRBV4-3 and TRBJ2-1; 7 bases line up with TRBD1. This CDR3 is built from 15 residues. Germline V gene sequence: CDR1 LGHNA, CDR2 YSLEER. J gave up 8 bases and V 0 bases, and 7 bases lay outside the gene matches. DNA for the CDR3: TGCGCCAGCAGCCAAGAAGAGGGGGCGCGGGATGAGCAGTTCTTC. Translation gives CASSQEEGARDEQFF.

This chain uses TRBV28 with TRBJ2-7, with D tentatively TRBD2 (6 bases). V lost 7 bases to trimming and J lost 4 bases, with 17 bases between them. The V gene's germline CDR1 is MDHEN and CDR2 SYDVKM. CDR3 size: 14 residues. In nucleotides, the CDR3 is TGTGCCAGCACTCCGGTGGGGGGTTTATACGAGCAGTACTTC. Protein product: CASTPVGGLYEQYF.

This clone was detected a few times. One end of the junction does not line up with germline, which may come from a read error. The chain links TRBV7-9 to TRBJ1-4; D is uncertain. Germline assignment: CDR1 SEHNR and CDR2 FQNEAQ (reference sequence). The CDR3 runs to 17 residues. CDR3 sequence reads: CSSSSSLDGGTVEKLFF. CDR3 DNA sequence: TGTTCCAGCAGCTCCAGCCTAGACGGCGGCACTGTTGAAAAACTGTTTTTT.

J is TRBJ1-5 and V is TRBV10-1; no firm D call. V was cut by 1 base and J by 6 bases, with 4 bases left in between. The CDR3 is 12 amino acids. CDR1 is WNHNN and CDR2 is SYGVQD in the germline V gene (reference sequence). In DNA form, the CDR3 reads TGCGCCAGCAGTGAGTTATGTCAGCCCCAGCATTTT. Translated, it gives CASSELCQPQHF.

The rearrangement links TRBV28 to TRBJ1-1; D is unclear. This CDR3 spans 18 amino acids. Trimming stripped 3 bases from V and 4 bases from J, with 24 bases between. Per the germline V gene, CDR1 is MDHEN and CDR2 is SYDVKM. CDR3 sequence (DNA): TGTGCCAGCAGTTTCTCTCGGACTAGTCCACTGAGAGGCACTGAAGCTTTCTTT. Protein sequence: CASSFSRTSPLRGTEAFF. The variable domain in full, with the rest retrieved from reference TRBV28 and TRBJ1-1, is DVKVTQSSRYLVKRTGEKVFLECVQDMDHENMFWYRQDPGLGLRLIYFSYDVKMKEKGDIPEGYSVSREKKERFSLILESASTNQTSMYLCASSFSRTSPLRGTEAFFGQGTRLTVV.

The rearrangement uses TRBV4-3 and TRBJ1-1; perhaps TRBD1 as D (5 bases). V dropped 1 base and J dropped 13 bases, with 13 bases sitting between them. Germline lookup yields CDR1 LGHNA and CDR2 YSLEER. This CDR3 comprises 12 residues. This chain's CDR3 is CASSQGPGMVFF. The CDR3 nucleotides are TGCGCCAGCAGCCAAGGCCCAGGGATGGTTTTCTTT.

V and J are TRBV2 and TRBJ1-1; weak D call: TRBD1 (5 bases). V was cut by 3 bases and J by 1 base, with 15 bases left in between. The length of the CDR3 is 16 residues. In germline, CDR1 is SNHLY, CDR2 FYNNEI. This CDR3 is CASSEIGDGANTEAFF. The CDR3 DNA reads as TGTGCCAGCAGTGAGATCGGCGATGGGGCGAACACTGAAGCTTTCTTT. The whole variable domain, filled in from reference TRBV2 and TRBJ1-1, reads EPEVTQTPSHQVTQMGQEVILRCVPISNHLYFYWYRQILGQKVEFLVSFYNNEISEKSEIFDDQFSVERPDGSNFTLKIRSTKLEDSAMYFCASSEIGDGANTEAFFGQGTRLTVV.

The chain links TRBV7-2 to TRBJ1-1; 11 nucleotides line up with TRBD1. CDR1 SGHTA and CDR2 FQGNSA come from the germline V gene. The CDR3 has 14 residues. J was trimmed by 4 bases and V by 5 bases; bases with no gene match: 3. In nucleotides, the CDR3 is TGTGCCAGCAGCGCGGACAGGGGGCTCACTGAAGCTTTCTTT. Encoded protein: CASSADRGLTEAFF.

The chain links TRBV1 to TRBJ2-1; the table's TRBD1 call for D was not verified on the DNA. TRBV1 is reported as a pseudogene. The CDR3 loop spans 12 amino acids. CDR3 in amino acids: CTRGDSYNEQFF. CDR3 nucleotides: TGCACCAGAGGGGACTCCTACAATGAGCAGTTCTTC.

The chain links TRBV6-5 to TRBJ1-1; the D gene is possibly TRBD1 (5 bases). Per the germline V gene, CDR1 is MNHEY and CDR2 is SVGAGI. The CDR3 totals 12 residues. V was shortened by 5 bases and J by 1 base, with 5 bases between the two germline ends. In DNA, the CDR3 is TGTGCCAGCAGTGACAGGAACACTGAAGCTTTCTTT. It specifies CASSDRNTEAFF.

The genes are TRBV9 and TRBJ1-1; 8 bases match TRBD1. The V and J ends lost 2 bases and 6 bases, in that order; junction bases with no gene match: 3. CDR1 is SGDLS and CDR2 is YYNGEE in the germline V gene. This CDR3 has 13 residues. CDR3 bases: TGTGCCAGCAGCGTGCAGGGGGCCTCTGAAGCTTTCTTT. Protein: CASSVQGASEAFF.

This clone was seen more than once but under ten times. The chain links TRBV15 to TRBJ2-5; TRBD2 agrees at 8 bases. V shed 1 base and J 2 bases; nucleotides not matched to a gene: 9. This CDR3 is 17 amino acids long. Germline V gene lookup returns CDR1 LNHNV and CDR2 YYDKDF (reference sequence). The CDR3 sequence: CATSRVFRRGVQETQYF. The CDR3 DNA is TGTGCCACCAGCAGAGTCTTTCGGCGGGGGGTGCAAGAGACCCAGTACTTC.

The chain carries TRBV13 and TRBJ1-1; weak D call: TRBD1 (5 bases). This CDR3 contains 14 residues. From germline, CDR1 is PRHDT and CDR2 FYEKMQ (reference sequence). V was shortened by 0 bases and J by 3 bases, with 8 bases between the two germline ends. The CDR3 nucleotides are TGTGCCAGCAGCTTAGGGCCAGGGCACACTGAAGCTTTCTTT. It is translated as CASSLGPGHTEAFF.

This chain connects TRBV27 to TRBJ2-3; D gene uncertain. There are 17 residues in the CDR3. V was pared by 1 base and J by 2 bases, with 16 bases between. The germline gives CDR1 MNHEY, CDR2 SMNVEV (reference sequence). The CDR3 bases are TGTGCCAGCAGTTTATTGTCCCCCCTCCGTCTCACAGATACGCAGTATTTT. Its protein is CASSLLSPLRLTDTQYF.

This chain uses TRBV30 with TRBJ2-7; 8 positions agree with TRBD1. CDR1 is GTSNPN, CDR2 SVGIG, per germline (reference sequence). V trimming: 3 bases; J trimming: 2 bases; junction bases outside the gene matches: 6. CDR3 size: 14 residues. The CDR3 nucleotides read TGTGCCTGGAGCGAAGGGACAGGTGCCTACGAGCAGTACTTC. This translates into CAWSEGTGAYEQYF.

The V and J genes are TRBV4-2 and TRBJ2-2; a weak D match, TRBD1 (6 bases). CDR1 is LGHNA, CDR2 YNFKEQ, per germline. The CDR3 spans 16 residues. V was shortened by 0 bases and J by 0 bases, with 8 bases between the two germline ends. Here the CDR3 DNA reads TGTGCCAGCAGCCAAGAGGGGGCAGCGAACACCGGGGAGCTGTTTTTT. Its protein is CASSQEGAANTGELFF.

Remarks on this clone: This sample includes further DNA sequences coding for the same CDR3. In nucleotides, the CDR3 is TGCGCCAGCAGTCCAGGGGGCTCTGGAAACACCATATATTTT. Amino acids: CASSPGGSGNTIYF. The J gene is TRBJ1-3, the V gene TRBV5-1; the match to TRBD1 covers 7 bases. Germline CDR1 and CDR2: SGHRS and YFSETQ. The CDR3 consists of 14 residues. V lost 5 bases to trimming and J lost 0 bases; unmatched junction nucleotides: 2.